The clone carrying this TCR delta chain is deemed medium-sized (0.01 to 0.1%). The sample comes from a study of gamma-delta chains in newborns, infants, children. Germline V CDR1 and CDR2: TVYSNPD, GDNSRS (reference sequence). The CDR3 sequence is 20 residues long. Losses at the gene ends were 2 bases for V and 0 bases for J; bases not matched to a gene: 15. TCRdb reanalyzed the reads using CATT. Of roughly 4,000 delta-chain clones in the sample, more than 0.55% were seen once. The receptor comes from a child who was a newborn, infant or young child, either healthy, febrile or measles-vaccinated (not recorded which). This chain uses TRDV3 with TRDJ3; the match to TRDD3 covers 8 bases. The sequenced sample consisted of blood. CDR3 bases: TGTGCCTTTGAGCGGGTACTGGGGGCTTTGAGCTCCTGGGACACCCGACAGATGTTTTTC. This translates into CAFERVLGALSSWDTRQMFF.